The 21 T cell receptor beta chains presented below share a single source sample, sequenced in a study of response to subunit inactivated influenza vaccine. TCRdb reprocessed the RT-PCR reads via MiXCR and lists one record per CDR3 protein. The sample consists of approximately 520,000 distinct CDR3 sequences, about 25% of them appearing once. The sequences come from CD4+ T cells sorted from PBMCs, collected 5 days after vaccination. The receptors here all came from a man aged 45 to 65 who received an inactivated influenza vaccine.

This clonotype appeared a single time. This chain connects TRBV5-1 to TRBJ2-7; D call uncertain. Trimming left V 2 bases short and J 3 bases short, with 15 bases between. The CDR3 is 15 amino acids. Germline CDR1 and CDR2: SGHRS and YFSETQ. As DNA, the CDR3 is TGCGCCAGCAGCTTAACGGCGGCGGCATACTACGAGCAGTACTTC. Its protein product is CASSLTAAAYYEQYF.

This chain links TRBV20-1 with TRBJ1-5, with 11 positions matching TRBD1. The CDR3 sequence is 15 residues long. The J segment lost 8 bases and the V segment lost 3 bases, leaving 9 bases of the junction unmatched. From germline, CDR1 is DFQATT and CDR2 SNEGSKA (reference sequence). The CDR3 region has the DNA TGCAGTGCTAGTGTCGGGACAGGGGGAAAAGAGCCCCAGCATTTT. Protein: CSASVGTGGKEPQHF.

This clonotype was detected a few times. The chain employs TRBV9 and TRBJ2-7; unclear D gene. V lost 0 bases to trimming and J lost 0 bases, with 7 bases between them. CDR1 is SGDLS and CDR2 is YYNGEE in the germline V gene. The CDR3 is 14 residues long. CDR3 DNA: TGTGCCAGCAGCGTAGTGGCTGACTCCTACGAGCAGTACTTC. Translated: CASSVVADSYEQYF.

This clonotype was seen only a few times. This chain links TRBV20-1 with TRBJ1-2; 11 positions agree with TRBD1. Trimming at V came to 4 bases and at J to 4 bases, leaving 11 bases not matched to a gene. Germline V gene data show CDR1 as DFQATT and CDR2 as SNEGSKA (reference sequence). The CDR3 contains 16 residues. For the CDR3, the DNA is TGCAGTGCTACCCCCGGACAGGGGGCCGCCTTCTATGGCTACACCTTC. Translation: CSATPGQGAAFYGYTF.

The CDR3 reads CASSVNMNTEAFF. In DNA form, the CDR3 reads TGTGCCAGCTCCGTGAACATGAACACTGAAGCTTTCTTT. The gene calls are TRBV18 and TRBJ1-1; D gene uncertain. The CDR3 sequence is 13 residues long. CDR1 KGHSH and CDR2 LQKENI come from the germline V gene. V was trimmed by 6 bases and J by 0 bases, leaving 8 bases between them.

This chain links TRBV30 with TRBJ2-1; 8 nucleotides agree with TRBD2. Per the germline V gene, CDR1 is GTSNPN and CDR2 is SVGIG (reference sequence). CDR3 length: 17 residues. The J segment lost 0 bases and the V segment lost 7 bases, leaving 14 bases of the junction unmatched. CDR3 residues: CASTGTSDTLSYNEQFF. CDR3 DNA: TGTGCCTCCACCGGGACTAGTGATACGCTCTCCTACAATGAGCAGTTCTTC. The variable domain in full, with the rest retrieved from reference TRBV30 and TRBJ2-1, is SQTIHQWPATLVQPVGSPLSLECTVEGTSNPNLYWYRQAAGRGLQLLFYSVGIGQISSEVPQNLSASRPQDRQFILSSKKLLLSDSGFYLCASTGTSDTLSYNEQFFGPGTRLTVL.

The J gene is TRBJ2-3, the V gene TRBV7-2; no reliable D call. Germline values: CDR1 SGHTA, CDR2 FQGNSA. This CDR3 comprises 12 residues. V lost 6 bases, J lost 3 bases, and 7 bases lay in between. In nucleotides, the CDR3 is TGTGCCAGCAGGAGCCTGACAGATACGCAGTATTTT. Translated: CASRSLTDTQYF.

This clonotype was found a few times. The genes are TRBV7-9 and TRBJ1-2; D perhaps matches TRBD1 (5 bases). V dropped 3 bases and J dropped 10 bases, with 12 bases sitting between them. There are 12 residues in the CDR3. Per germline, CDR1 SEHNR and CDR2 FQNEAQ (reference sequence). The CDR3 here is CASSLSVGVYTF. CDR3 nucleotides: TGTGCCAGCAGCTTGTCCGTGGGGGTCTACACCTTC.

This clonotype came up many times. The V gene is TRBV12-3 or TRBV12-4, the J gene TRBJ1-5; perhaps TRBD1 as D (6 bases). The CDR3 loop spans 14 amino acids. V shed 3 bases and J shed 6 bases, with 12 bases lying between them. The CDR3 bases are TGTGCCAGCAGTTTGGCAGGGGTGGGTCAGCCCCAGCATTTT. This codes for CASSLAGVGQPQHF.

V and J are TRBV10-3 and TRBJ2-3, with 8 bases matching TRBD2. The CDR3 totals 16 residues. The junction had 6 bases not matched to a gene; V was cut back by 4 bases and J by 0 bases. The germline CDR1 and CDR2 sequences are ENHRY and SYGVKD. As DNA, the CDR3 is TGTGCCATCAGTGGAATTACTAGCGGTAGCACAGATACGCAGTATTTT. Translation gives CAISGITSGSTDTQYF.

This chain links TRBV20-1 with TRBJ2-1; 10 nucleotides line up with TRBD2. Per germline, CDR1 DFQATT and CDR2 SNEGSKA (reference sequence). V lost 0 bases and J lost 3; bases outside the gene matches: 2. The CDR3 extends over 15 amino acids. CDR3 protein: CSARDSGRIYNEQFF. CDR3 DNA sequence: TGCAGTGCTAGAGATAGCGGGAGGATCTACAATGAGCAGTTCTTC.

This clonotype has a handful of counts. At one end, the junction sequence differs from germline, possibly due to a read error. The CDR3 is CASSSSGTDFTSF. The CDR3 coding sequence is TGTGCCAGCAGCTCTTCCGGGACGGACTTCACCTCCTTC. The rearrangement joins TRBV7-9 to TRBJ1-2; a possible D gene is TRBD1 (5 bases). Germline-derived CDR1 and CDR2 are SEHNR and FQNEAQ (reference sequence). The CDR3 has 13 amino acids.

The rearrangement links TRBV20-1 to TRBJ2-1; the match to TRBD2 covers 8 bases. Trimming at V came to 5 bases and at J to 7 bases, leaving 13 bases not matched to a gene. The CDR3 sequence is 15 residues long. CDR1 DFQATT and CDR2 SNEGSKA come from the germline V gene (reference sequence). CDR3 nucleotide sequence: TGCAGTGCTCCCTCGTGGCGGGAGGCCGGTAATGAGCAGTTCTTC. Its translation is CSAPSWREAGNEQFF.

This clonotype has only a few counts. The chain has TRBV5-1 and TRBJ2-7; possible D gene TRBD1, 6 bases. Per germline, CDR1 SGHRS and CDR2 YFSETQ. The CDR3 is 15 residues long. V shed 2 bases and J shed 5 bases, with 17 bases lying between them. The CDR3, as DNA: TGCGCCAGCAGCTTTCTTATGGGGGCCGGAAACGAGCAGTACTTC. It yields the protein CASSFLMGAGNEQYF.

DNA for the CDR3: TGCGCCAGCAGCACCCGCTCTGGACAGGGAGGTACTTCTGGGGCCAACGTCCTGACTTTC. This encodes CASSTRSGQGGTSGANVLTF. The chain employs TRBV5-1 and TRBJ2-6; 8 bases are a match to TRBD1. The germline CDR1 and CDR2 sequences are SGHRS and YFSETQ. V lost 4 bases to trimming and J lost 1 base; unmatched junction nucleotides: 16. CDR3 size: 20 residues.

V gene TRBV12-3 or TRBV12-4 combines with J gene TRBJ1-1; perhaps TRBD1 as D (5 bases). The V gene lost 6 bases and the J gene lost 1 base, with 9 bases spanning the gap. The CDR3 length is 13 residues. The CDR3 is CASRIDRNTEAFF. CDR3 coding DNA: TGTGCCAGCAGAATAGACAGGAACACTGAAGCTTTCTTT.

This clonotype has only a few counts. The chain employs TRBV6-5 and TRBJ2-3, with D perhaps TRBD2 (6 bases). The V gene's germline CDR1 is MNHEY and CDR2 SVGAGI. The CDR3 consists of 17 residues. The ends were cut back, 0 bases at V and 1 base at J, with 14 bases in the middle. This CDR3 reads CASSYSLRGWGTDTQYF. The CDR3 coding sequence is TGTGCCAGCAGTTACTCGTTGCGGGGTTGGGGCACAGATACGCAGTATTTT.

This chain connects TRBV30 to TRBJ2-1; D gene ambiguous. CDR1 is GTSNPN, CDR2 SVGIG, per germline (reference sequence). Trimming left V 0 bases short and J 7 bases short, with 10 bases between. The CDR3 has 13 amino acids. The CDR3 nucleotides read TGTGCCTGGAGTGTTCCCCCGCCGAATGAGCAGTTCTTC. Its translation: CAWSVPPPNEQFF.

In its sample, this clonotype was seen a few times. The chain employs TRBV5-1 and TRBJ2-5, with D possibly TRBD2 on 6 matching bases. Deletions cut 4 bases from V and 5 bases from J, with 18 bases between. In germline, CDR1 is SGHRS, CDR2 YFSETQ. This CDR3 has 15 amino acids. DNA for the CDR3: TGCGCCAGCAGCGGAGGGACCATAACGGGGGAGACCCAGTACTTC. Amino acid sequence: CASSGGTITGETQYF.

The chain has TRBV6-1 and TRBJ2-7; a possible D gene is TRBD2 (5 bases). Deletions cut 7 bases from V and 2 bases from J, with 12 bases between. Germline CDR1 MNHNS, CDR2 SASEGT. The CDR3 runs to 13 residues. CDR3 DNA sequence: TGTGCCAGCAAGAGGGCCGTTACCTACGAGCAGTACTTC. Protein: CASKRAVTYEQYF.

This clonotype was observed a few times. The rearrangement links TRBV27 to TRBJ2-5; 7 nucleotides match TRBD2. Losses at the gene ends were 0 bases for V and 5 bases for J; bases not matched to a gene: 3. Germline CDR1 MNHEY, CDR2 SMNVEV (reference sequence). The CDR3 is 14 amino acids. Here the CDR3 DNA reads TGTGCCAGCAGTTTATCGTTTAGCGGGGAGACCCAGTACTTC. Translating it yields CASSLSFSGETQYF.